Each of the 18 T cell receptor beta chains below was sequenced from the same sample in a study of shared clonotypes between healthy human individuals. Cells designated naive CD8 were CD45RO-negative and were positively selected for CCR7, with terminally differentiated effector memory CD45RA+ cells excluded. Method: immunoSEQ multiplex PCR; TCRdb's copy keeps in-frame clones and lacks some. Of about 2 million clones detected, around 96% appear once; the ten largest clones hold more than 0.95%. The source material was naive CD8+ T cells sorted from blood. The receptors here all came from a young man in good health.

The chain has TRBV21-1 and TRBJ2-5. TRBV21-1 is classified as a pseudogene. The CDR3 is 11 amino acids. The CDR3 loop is CASRPQGTQYF. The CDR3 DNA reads TGTGCCAGCAGACCCCAAGGGACCCAGTACTTC.

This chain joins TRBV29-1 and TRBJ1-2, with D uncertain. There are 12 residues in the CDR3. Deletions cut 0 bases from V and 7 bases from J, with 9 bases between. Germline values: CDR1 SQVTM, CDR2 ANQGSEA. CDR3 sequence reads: CSVEDWVSGYTF. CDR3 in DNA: TGCAGCGTTGAAGACTGGGTCTCTGGCTACACCTTC.

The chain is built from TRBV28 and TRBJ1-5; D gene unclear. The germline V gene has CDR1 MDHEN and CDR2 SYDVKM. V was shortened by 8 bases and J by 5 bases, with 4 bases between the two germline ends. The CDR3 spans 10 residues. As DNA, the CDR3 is TGTGCCAGCGGCGATCAGCCCCAGCATTTT. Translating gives CASGDQPQHF.

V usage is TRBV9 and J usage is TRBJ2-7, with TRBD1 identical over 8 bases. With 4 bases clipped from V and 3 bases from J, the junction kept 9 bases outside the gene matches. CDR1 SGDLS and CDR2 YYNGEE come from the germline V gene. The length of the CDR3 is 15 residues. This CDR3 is CASSPSGQAVYEQYF. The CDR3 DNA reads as TGTGCCAGCAGCCCTTCGGGACAGGCAGTCTACGAGCAGTACTTC.

The CDR3 coding sequence is TGTGCCAGCAGCTTGAATGGACAGGGAATGAGCGTACACGAGCAGTACTTC. It specifies CASSLNGQGMSVHEQYF. The rearrangement joins TRBV5-6 to TRBJ2-7; 8 bases agree with TRBD1. The V and J ends lost 1 base and 5 bases, in that order; junction bases with no gene match: 14. CDR3 length: 17 amino acids. Germline CDR1 is SGHDT and CDR2 is YYEEEE.

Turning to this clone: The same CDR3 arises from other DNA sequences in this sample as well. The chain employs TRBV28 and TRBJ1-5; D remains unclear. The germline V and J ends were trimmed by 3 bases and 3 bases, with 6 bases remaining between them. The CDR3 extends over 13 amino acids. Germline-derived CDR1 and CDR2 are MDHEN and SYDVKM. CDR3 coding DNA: TGTGCCAGCAGTTTTGGCTTCAATCAGCCCCAGCATTTT. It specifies CASSFGFNQPQHF.

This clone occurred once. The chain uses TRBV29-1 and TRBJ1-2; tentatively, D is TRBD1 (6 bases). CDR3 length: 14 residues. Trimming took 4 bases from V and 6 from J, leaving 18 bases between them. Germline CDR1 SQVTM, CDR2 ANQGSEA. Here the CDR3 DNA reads TGCAGCGTTGCGGGAACCCAGGGGTCGGATGGCTACACCTTC. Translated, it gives CSVAGTQGSDGYTF.

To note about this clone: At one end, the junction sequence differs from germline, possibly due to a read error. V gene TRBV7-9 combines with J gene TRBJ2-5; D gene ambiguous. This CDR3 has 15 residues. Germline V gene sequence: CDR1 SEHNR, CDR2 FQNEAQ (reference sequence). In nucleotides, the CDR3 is TGTGCCAGCCATCAACCCGTTGATCCTCAAGGGACCCAGTACTTC. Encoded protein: CASHQPVDPQGTQYF.

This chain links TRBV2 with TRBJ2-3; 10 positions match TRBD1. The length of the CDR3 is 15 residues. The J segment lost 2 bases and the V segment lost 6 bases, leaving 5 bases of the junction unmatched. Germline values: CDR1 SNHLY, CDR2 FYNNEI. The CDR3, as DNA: TGTGCCAGCAGAGCGACAGGGGGCATCACAGATACGCAGTATTTT. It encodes CASRATGGITDTQYF.

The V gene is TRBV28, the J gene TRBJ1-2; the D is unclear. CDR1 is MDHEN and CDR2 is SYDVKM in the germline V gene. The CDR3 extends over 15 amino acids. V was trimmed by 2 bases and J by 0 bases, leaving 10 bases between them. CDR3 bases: TGTGCCAGCAGTTTACCCGCCGGTCCTAACTATGGCTACACCTTC. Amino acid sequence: CASSLPAGPNYGYTF.

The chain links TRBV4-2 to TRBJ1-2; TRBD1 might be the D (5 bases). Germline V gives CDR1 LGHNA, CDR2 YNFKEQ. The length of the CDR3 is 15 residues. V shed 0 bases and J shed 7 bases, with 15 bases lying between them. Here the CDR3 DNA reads TGTGCCAGCAGCCAAGATAGGAGGGGCGCGGTTGGCTACACCTTC. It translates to CASSQDRRGAVGYTF.

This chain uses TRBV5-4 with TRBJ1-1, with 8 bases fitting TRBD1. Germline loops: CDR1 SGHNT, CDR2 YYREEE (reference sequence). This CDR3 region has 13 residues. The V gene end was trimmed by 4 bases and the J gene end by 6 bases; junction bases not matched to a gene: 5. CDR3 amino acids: CASSGTGASEAFF. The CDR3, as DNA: TGTGCCAGCAGCGGGACAGGTGCCTCTGAAGCTTTCTTT.

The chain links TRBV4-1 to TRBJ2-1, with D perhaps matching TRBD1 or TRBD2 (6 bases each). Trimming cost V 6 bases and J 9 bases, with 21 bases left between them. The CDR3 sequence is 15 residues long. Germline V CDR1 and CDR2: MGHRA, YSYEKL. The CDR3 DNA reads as TGCGCCAGCAGTGTTTGGGACGAGGGGGGTGGTGAGCAGTTCTTC. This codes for CASSVWDEGGGEQFF.

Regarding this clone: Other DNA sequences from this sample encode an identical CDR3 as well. The CDR3 loop reads CSVEGASYEQYF. The CDR3, as DNA: TGCAGCGTTGAAGGTGCATCCTACGAGCAGTACTTC. The gene calls are TRBV29-1 and TRBJ2-7; D is ambiguous. The germline V gene has CDR1 SQVTM and CDR2 ANQGSEA. Trimming shortened V by 1 base and J by 1 base, and 5 bases separated the two germline ends. The CDR3 extends over 12 amino acids.

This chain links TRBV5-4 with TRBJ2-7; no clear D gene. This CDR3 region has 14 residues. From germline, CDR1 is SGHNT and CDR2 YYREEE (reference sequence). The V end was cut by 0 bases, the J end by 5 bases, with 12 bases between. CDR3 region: CASSLVLASDEQYF. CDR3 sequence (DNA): TGTGCCAGCAGCTTGGTGTTGGCTTCCGACGAGCAGTACTTC.

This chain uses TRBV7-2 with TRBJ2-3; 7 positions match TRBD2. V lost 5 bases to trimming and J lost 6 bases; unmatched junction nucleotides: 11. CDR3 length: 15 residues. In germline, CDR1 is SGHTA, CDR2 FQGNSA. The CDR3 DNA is TGTGCCAGCAGCCTCCTCGGCGGGAGTGGTGATACGCAGTATTTT. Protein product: CASSLLGGSGDTQYF.

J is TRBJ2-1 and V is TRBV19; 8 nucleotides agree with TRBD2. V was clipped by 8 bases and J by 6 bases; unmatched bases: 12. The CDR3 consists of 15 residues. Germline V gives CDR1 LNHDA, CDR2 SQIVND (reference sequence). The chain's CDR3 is CASSLAGPTGNEQFF. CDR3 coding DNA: TGTGCCAGTTCCCTAGCGGGCCCCACCGGCAATGAGCAGTTCTTC.

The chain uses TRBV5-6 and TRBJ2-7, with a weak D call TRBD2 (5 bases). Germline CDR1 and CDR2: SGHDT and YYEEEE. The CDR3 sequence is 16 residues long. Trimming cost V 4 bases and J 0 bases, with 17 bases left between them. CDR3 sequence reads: CASSDGLEPSSYEQYF. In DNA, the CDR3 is TGTGCCAGCAGCGACGGACTGGAACCCAGCTCCTACGAGCAGTACTTC.